The 26 T cell receptor beta chains listed next were all sequenced from one sample in a study of blood T cells in healthy people across ages. Sample-barcoded 5' priming and a J-beta primer mix drove a second PCR of roughly 6 to 12 cycles. TCRdb passed the 5' RACE reads through MiXCR, listing each CDR3 protein once. The sample has roughly 730,000 distinct CDR3 sequences, more than 50% seen once; the top ten hold roughly 24%. The sample taken for sequencing was blood. The origin of the receptors is a man aged 35-49 years in good health.

The J gene is TRBJ2-7, the V gene TRBV5-1; D call uncertain. The end of the DNA fits TRBJ2-5 better, so the J call may be wrong. CDR1 SGHRS and CDR2 YFSETQ come from the germline V gene. The CDR3 is 14 residues long. CDR3 nucleotide sequence: TGCGCCAGCAGCTTAAGGGCGCTTTATGAGACCCAGTACTTC. Translated: CASSLRALYETQYF.

The chain carries TRBV28 and TRBJ2-5, with TRBD1 as a possible D gene (6 bases). The DNA end is more similar to TRBJ2-7, so the J call may be wrong. The CDR3 consists of 16 residues. Per germline, CDR1 MDHEN and CDR2 SYDVKM. CDR3 bases: TGTGCCAGCAGTTCCCCCCGTACTGGGGGCGGCTACGAGCAGTACTTC. As protein: CASSSPRTGGGYEQYF.

Only a few counts were recorded for this clonotype. The chain uses TRBV29-1 and TRBJ2-7, with 15 bases that match TRBD2. The ends lost 6 bases at V and 5 bases at J; junction bases unmatched: 8. Germline assignment: CDR1 SQVTM and CDR2 ANQGSEA. CDR3 size: 15 residues. CDR3 in DNA: TGCAGCGTGAGGACTAGCGGGAGGGGGAGAGACGAGCAGTACTTC. Protein sequence: CSVRTSGRGRDEQYF.

The chain is built from TRBV6-1 and TRBJ2-7, with TRBD2 matching over 7 bases. Losses at the gene ends were 3 bases for V and 4 bases for J; bases not matched to a gene: 9. The CDR3 is 15 residues long. CDR1 and CDR2 (germline): MNHNS, SASEGT. CDR3 loop: CASSDGLGTGYEQYF. CDR3 in DNA: TGTGCCAGCAGTGATGGACTAGGGACCGGATACGAGCAGTACTTC.

The gene calls are TRBV29-1 and TRBJ2-5; perhaps TRBD1 as D (5 bases). The CDR3 runs to 14 residues. CDR1 and CDR2 from the germline V gene are SQVTM and ANQGSEA. V dropped 7 bases and J dropped 4 bases, with 19 bases sitting between them. This CDR3 reads CSAPGAAVGETQYF. CDR3 DNA sequence: TGCAGCGCGCCTGGGGCCGCGGTTGGAGAGACCCAGTACTTC.

This chain joins TRBV7-2 and TRBJ2-7; D might be TRBD1 (6 bases). This CDR3 comprises 15 residues. V was pared by 1 base and J by 0 bases, with 10 bases between. Germline V gives CDR1 SGHTA, CDR2 FQGNSA. CDR3 in DNA: TGTGCCAGCAGCTTAGGACAGGTCCCCTCCTACGAGCAGTACTTC. It specifies CASSLGQVPSYEQYF.

This clonotype was found a few times. The chain is built from TRBV20-1 and TRBJ2-5, with 7 bases identical to TRBD1. The CDR3 extends over 14 amino acids. V was clipped by 6 bases and J by 2 bases; unmatched bases: 9. Germline lookup yields CDR1 DFQATT and CDR2 SNEGSKA (reference sequence). The CDR3 coding sequence is TGCAGTGCGAACGACAGGGTTCGGCAAGAGACCCAGTACTTC. It translates to CSANDRVRQETQYF.

This clonotype has just a few counts. The rearrangement links TRBV7-9 to TRBJ1-5; D call uncertain. Germline-derived CDR1 and CDR2 are SEHNR and FQNEAQ (reference sequence). The CDR3 totals 13 residues. The V end lost 5 bases, the J end lost 5 bases, and 10 bases lay between the germline ends. The DNA for the CDR3 is TGTGCCAGCAGCCCACTTGGGGATCAGCCCCAGCATTTT. Amino acid sequence: CASSPLGDQPQHF. Complete variable domain (other parts from reference TRBV7-9 and TRBJ1-5): DTGVSQNPRHKITKRGQNVTFRCDPISEHNRLYWYRQTLGQGPEFLTYFQNEAQLEKSRLLSDRFSAERPKGSFSTLEIQRTEQGDSAMYLCASSPLGDQPQHFGDGTRLSIL.

Turning to this clonotype: One junction end disagrees with the germline gene, perhaps due to a read error. V is TRBV7-2 and J is TRBJ2-4; 11 bases agree with TRBD1. Judging by the DNA end, TRBJ2-5 fits better; the J call may be wrong. This CDR3 region has 15 residues. The germline V gene has CDR1 SGHTA and CDR2 FQGNSA. The CDR3 loop is CVSSSGGDRGETQYF. CDR3 in DNA: TGTGTCAGCAGCTCGGGCGGGGACAGGGGGGAGACCCAGTACTTC.

This clonotype has only one observation. The rearrangement joins TRBV18 to TRBJ1-2; the D is unclear. Per the germline V gene, CDR1 is KGHSH and CDR2 is LQKENI. V dropped 3 bases and J dropped 1 base, with 6 bases sitting between them. This CDR3 spans 13 amino acids. The DNA of the CDR3 is TGTGCCAGCTCACCCCGATTTAACTATGGCTACACCTTC. As protein: CASSPRFNYGYTF.

This clonotype has more than one count but fewer than ten. The chain has TRBV15 and TRBJ2-1, with TRBD1 identical over 7 bases. The length of the CDR3 is 13 residues. Germline CDR1 and CDR2: LNHNV and YYDKDF (reference sequence). V gave up 1 base and J gave up 9 bases; unmatched junction bases: 3. CDR3 DNA sequence: TGTGCCACCAGCAGAGCCGCAGGGGGTGAGCAGTTCTTC. This encodes CATSRAAGGEQFF. The full variable domain, with the rest looked up from reference TRBV15 and TRBJ2-1, is DAMVIQNPRYQVTQFGKPVTLSCSQTLNHNVMYWYQQKSSQAPKLLFHYYDKDFNNEADTPDNFQSRRPNTSFCFLDIRSPGLGDTAMYLCATSRAAGGEQFFGPGTRLTVL.

This clonotype appeared a few times. V is TRBV6-5 and J is TRBJ1-1, with 7 nucleotides matching TRBD1. CDR3 length equals 14 residues. The germline gives CDR1 MNHEY, CDR2 SVGAGI. V lost 5 bases and J lost 4; bases outside the gene matches: 7. CDR3 DNA sequence: TGTGCCAGCAGTGGGACGGGACAGCCCACTGAAGCTTTCTTT. Its protein product is CASSGTGQPTEAFF.

The chain employs TRBV20-1 and TRBJ2-5; 9 positions agree with TRBD1. CDR1 and CDR2 from the germline V gene are DFQATT and SNEGSKA (reference sequence). CDR3 size: 14 residues. Losses at the gene ends were 6 bases for V and 5 bases for J; bases not matched to a gene: 10. The CDR3 coding sequence is TGCAGTGCCGCGCCGGGACAGGGTTATGAGACCCAGTACTTC. Protein sequence: CSAAPGQGYETQYF.

The chain has TRBV12-3 or TRBV12-4 and TRBJ2-1; D not resolved. With 6 bases removed from V and 4 bases from J, the gap between germline ends came to 7 bases. The CDR3 has 12 residues. CDR3 sequence reads: CASRPEYNEQFF. The CDR3 nucleotides read TGTGCCAGCAGGCCTGAATACAATGAGCAGTTCTTC.

This rearrangement joins TRBV27 to TRBJ1-1; D not certain. From germline, CDR1 is MNHEY and CDR2 SMNVEV (reference sequence). V was shortened by 4 bases and J by 4 bases, with 16 bases between the two germline ends. The CDR3 length is 15 residues. CDR3 in DNA: TGTGCCAGCAGTTCTTTGGGGAGATGGAGCACTGAAGCTTTCTTT. Protein sequence: CASSSLGRWSTEAFF.

V is TRBV12-3 or TRBV12-4 and J is TRBJ1-5, with a weak D call TRBD1 (5 bases). V was cut by 2 bases and J by 7 bases, with 15 bases left in between. This CDR3 comprises 15 residues. CDR3 sequence reads: CASSLSVREGQPQHF. In nucleotides, the CDR3 is TGTGCCAGCAGTTTATCGGTCCGGGAGGGGCAGCCCCAGCATTTT.

A few counts support this clonotype. The chain combines TRBV7-3 with TRBJ2-7; tentatively, D is TRBD1 (5 bases). V dropped 5 bases and J dropped 0 bases, with 11 bases sitting between them. The CDR3 extends over 14 amino acids. Per germline, CDR1 SGHTA and CDR2 FQGTGA. This CDR3 is CASSRQQPSYEQYF. CDR3 in DNA: TGTGCCAGCAGCCGACAGCAACCCTCCTACGAGCAGTACTTC.

The chain links TRBV12-3 or TRBV12-4 to TRBJ1-4; possible D gene TRBD1, 5 bases. The germline V and J ends were trimmed by 6 bases and 10 bases, with 18 bases remaining between them. The CDR3 contains 14 residues. The DNA for the CDR3 is TGTGCCAGCAGGCCACCTTCTCCCGGGGGAAAACTGTTTTTT. Translating gives CASRPPSPGGKLFF.

This clonotype was seen a few times. The chain uses TRBV7-2 and TRBJ2-7, with D unresolved. Germline lookup yields CDR1 SGHTA and CDR2 FQGNSA. V lost 1 base, J lost 0 bases, and 7 bases lay in between. The CDR3 sequence is 14 residues long. This CDR3 is CASSLVAASYEQYF. CDR3 sequence (DNA): TGTGCCAGCAGCTTAGTGGCCGCCTCCTACGAGCAGTACTTC.

This clonotype was picked up a small number of times. This chain uses TRBV24-1 with TRBJ1-2; D perhaps matches TRBD1 (6 bases). This CDR3 is built from 15 residues. Germline lookup yields CDR1 KGHDR and CDR2 SFDVKD. V lost 3 bases, J lost 2 bases, and 12 bases lay in between. Written as DNA, the CDR3 is TGTGCCACCAGTGATGCCGGGACATCGAACTATGGCTACACCTTC. This translates into CATSDAGTSNYGYTF.

The chain links TRBV28 to TRBJ2-7; D unresolved. Germline-derived CDR1 and CDR2 are MDHEN and SYDVKM. The CDR3 extends over 10 amino acids. V lost 3 bases to trimming and J lost 6 bases, with 3 bases between them. In nucleotides, the CDR3 is TGTGCCAGCAGTTTTGTCGAGCAGTACTTC. Protein: CASSFVEQYF.

This clonotype was seen a handful of times. The chain employs TRBV5-6 and TRBJ1-2; D might be TRBD1 (5 bases). Germline CDR1 reads SGHDT; CDR2 reads YYEEEE. The V and J ends lost 0 bases and 4 bases respectively, with 22 bases between them. The CDR3 runs to 18 residues. CDR3 bases: TGTGCCAGCAGCTTGGGACTACCCCCGGGACCCCTGGGCTATGGCTACACCTTC. Encoded protein: CASSLGLPPGPLGYGYTF.

The table lists this clonotype with a few counts. This chain joins TRBV6-1 and TRBJ1-4; D not certain. Germline V gives CDR1 MNHNS, CDR2 SASEGT. Trimming cost V 4 bases and J 0 bases, with 12 bases left between them. The CDR3 is made up of 16 amino acids. In DNA, the CDR3 is TGTGCCAGCAGTGGCCACCGGACTGCAACTAATGAAAAACTGTTTTTT. Translated, it gives CASSGHRTATNEKLFF.

The chain uses TRBV7-3 and TRBJ2-1; D may be TRBD1 (6 bases). V lost 7 bases, J lost 7 bases, and 17 bases lay in between. The CDR3 is 14 residues long. CDR1 is SGHTA, CDR2 FQGTGA, per germline. As DNA, the CDR3 is TGTGCCAGCAAGGATGGGGCAGGGGCAAATGAGCAGTTCTTC. Translation: CASKDGAGANEQFF. The full variable domain, its missing parts supplied by reference TRBV7-3 and TRBJ2-1, is GAGVSQTPSNKVTEKGKYVELRCDPISGHTALYWYRQSLGQGPEFLIYFQGTGAADDSGLPNDRFFAVRPEGSVSTLKIQRTERGDSAVYLCASKDGAGANEQFFGPGTRLTVL.

This clonotype has more than one count but fewer than ten. The genes are TRBV27 and TRBJ1-6, with D hard to call. The CDR3 loop spans 14 amino acids. Germline CDR1 MNHEY, CDR2 SMNVEV (reference sequence). Trimming removed 6 bases at V and 13 bases at J, with 19 bases between. CDR3 sequence reads: CASSPNTGRQPLHF. As DNA, the CDR3 is TGTGCCAGCAGCCCCAACACTGGACGGCAGCCCCTCCACTTT.

Note on this clonotype: At one end, the junction sequence differs from germline, possibly due to a read error. V usage is TRBV6-2 or TRBV6-3 and J usage is TRBJ2-1; D not certain. The CDR3 is 14 residues long. CDR1 and CDR2 from the germline V gene are MNHEY and SVGEGT. For the CDR3, the DNA is TGTTCCAGTATCATGGGCCCTTCCTACAATGAGCAGTTCTTC. Protein: CSSIMGPSYNEQFF.